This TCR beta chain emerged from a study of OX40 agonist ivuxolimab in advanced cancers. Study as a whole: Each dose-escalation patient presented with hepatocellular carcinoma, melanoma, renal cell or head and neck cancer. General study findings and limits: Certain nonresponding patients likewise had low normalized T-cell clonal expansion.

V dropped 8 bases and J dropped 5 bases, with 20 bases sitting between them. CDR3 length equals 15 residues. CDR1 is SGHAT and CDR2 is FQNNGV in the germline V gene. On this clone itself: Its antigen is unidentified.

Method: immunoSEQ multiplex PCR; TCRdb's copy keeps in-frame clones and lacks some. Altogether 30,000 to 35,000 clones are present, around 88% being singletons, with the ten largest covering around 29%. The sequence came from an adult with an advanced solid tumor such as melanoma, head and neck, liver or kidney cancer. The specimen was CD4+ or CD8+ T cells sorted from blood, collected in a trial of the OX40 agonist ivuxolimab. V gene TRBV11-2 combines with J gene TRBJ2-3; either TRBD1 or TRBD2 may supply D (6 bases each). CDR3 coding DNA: TGTGCCAGCGCCCCCCAAGGGGGGAGTGAAGATACGCAGTATTTT. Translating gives CASAPQGGSEDTQYF. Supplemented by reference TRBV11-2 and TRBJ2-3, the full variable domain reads EAGVAQSPRYKIIEKRQSVAFWCNPISGHATLYWYQQILGQGPKLLIQFQNNGVVDDSQLPKDRFSAERLKGVDSTLKIQPAKLEDSAVYLCASAPQGGSEDTQYFGPGTRLTVL.